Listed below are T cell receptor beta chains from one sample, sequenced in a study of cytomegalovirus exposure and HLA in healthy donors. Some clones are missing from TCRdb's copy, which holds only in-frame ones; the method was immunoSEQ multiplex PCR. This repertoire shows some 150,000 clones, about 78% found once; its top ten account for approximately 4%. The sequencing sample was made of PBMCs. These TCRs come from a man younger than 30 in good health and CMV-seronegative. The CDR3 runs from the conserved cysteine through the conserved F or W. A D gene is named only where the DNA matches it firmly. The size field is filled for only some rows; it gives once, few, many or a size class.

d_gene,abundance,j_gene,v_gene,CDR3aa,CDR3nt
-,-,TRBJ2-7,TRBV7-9,CASKGANFSGQYF,TGTGCCAGCAAAGGGGCGAACTTCTCGGGGCAGTACTTC
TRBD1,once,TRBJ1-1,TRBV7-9,CASSLGQGNTEAFF,TGTGCCAGCAGCTTAGGACAGGGGAACACTGAAGCTTTCTTT
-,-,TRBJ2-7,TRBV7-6,CASSLGGAGVHEQYF,TGTGCCAGCAGCTTGGGTGGTGCAGGGGTCCACGAGCAGTACTTC
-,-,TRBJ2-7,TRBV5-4,CASSPTDSYEQYF,TGTGCCAGCAGCCCTACGGACAGCTACGAGCAGTACTTC
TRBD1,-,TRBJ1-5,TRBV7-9,CASRPDRDGPQHF,TGTGCCAGCAGACCTGACAGGGACGGGCCCCAGCATTTT
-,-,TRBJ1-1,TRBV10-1,CASSESNREQAFF,TGCGCCAGCAGTGAGTCCAACAGGGAGCAAGCTTTCTTT
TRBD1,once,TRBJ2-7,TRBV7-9,CASSPNRDRGTYEQYF,TGTGCCAGCAGCCCAAACCGGGACAGGGGGACCTACGAGCAGTACTTC
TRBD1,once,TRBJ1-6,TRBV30,CAWTRDRGPLHF,TGTGCCTGGACCCGGGACAGGGGGCCCCTCCACTTT
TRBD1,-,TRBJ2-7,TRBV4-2,CASSQNAQGVLSYEQYF,TGTGCCAGCAGCCAAAACGCCCAGGGGGTTCTCTCCTACGAGCAGTACTTC
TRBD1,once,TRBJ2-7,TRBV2,CASKGQGTPYEQYF,TGTGCCAGCAAAGGACAGGGGACACCCTACGAGCAGTACTTC
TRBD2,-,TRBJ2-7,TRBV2,CASSEVTSGAYEQYF,TGTGCCAGCAGTGAAGTCACTAGCGGGGCCTACGAGCAGTACTTC
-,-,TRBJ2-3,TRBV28,CASSYRTSSTDTQYF,TGTGCCAGCAGTTACAGGACCTCTAGCACAGATACGCAGTATTTT
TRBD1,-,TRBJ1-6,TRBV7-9,CASSQETGGNSPLHF,TGTGCCAGCAGCCAAGAGACAGGGGGGAATTCACCCCTCCACTTT
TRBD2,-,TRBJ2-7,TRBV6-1,CASRGLAPEQYF,TGTGCCAGCAGAGGACTAGCACCTGAGCAGTACTTC
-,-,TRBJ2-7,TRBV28,CASSVTGVAGESPTTHEQYF,TGTGCCAGCAGTGTGACAGGGGTAGCGGGAGAATCTCCTACTACTCACGAGCAGTACTTC
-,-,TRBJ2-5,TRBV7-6,CASSFTGEKETQYF,TGTGCCAGCAGCTTTACCGGGGAGAAAGAGACCCAGTACTTC
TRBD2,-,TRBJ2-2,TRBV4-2,CASSHVTSGGATGELFF,TGTGCCAGCAGCCATGTGACTAGCGGGGGGGCCACCGGGGAGCTGTTTTTT
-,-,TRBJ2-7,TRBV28,CASSSRQIPYEQYF,TGTGCCAGCAGTTCGAGACAGATTCCCTACGAGCAGTACTTC
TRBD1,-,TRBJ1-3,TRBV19,CASKQGWGNTIYF,TGTGCCAGTAAACAGGGGTGGGGAAACACCATATATTTT
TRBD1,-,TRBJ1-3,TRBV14,CASSQPRTGDGNTIYF,TGTGCCAGCAGCCAACCTCGGACAGGGGACGGAAACACCATATATTTT
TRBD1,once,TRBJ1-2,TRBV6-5,CASSYSRVTGAGYTF,TGTGCCAGCAGTTACTCGAGGGTTACAGGGGCTGGCTACACCTTC
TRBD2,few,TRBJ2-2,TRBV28,CASSLPSGAAGELFF,TGTGCCAGCAGTTTGCCTAGCGGGGCAGCCGGGGAGCTGTTTTTT
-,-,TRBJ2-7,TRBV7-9,CASSLSAGAYEQYF,TGTGCCAGCAGCTTATCCGCAGGGGCGTACGAGCAGTACTTC
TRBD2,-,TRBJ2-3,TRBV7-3,CASSLSSGSGGTDTQYF,TGTGCCAGCAGCTTATCTAGCGGGAGTGGAGGCACAGATACGCAGTATTTT
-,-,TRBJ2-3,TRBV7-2,CASSSGLDFSTDTQYF,TGTGCCAGCAGCTCTGGTCTGGACTTTAGCACAGATACGCAGTATTTT
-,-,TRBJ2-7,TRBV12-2,CASRLPPPDRQSYEQYF,TGTGCAAGTCGCCTCCCTCCCCCCGACAGGCAATCCTACGAGCAGTACTTC
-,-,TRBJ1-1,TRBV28,CAGKTGEGIGEAFF,TGTGCCGGAAAGACGGGAGAGGGTATTGGTGAAGCTTTCTTT
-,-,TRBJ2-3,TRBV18,CASAPRADFTDTQYF,TGTGCCAGCGCACCAAGGGCGGACTTCACAGATACGCAGTATTTT
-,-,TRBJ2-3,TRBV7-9,CASSLDAKDTQYF,TGTGCCAGCAGCTTAGACGCTAAAGATACGCAGTATTTT
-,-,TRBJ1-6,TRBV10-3,CAISVGRERSPLHF,TGTGCCATCTCGGTCGGCAGGGAACGGTCACCCCTCCACTTT
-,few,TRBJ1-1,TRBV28,CASSSTGVRAGEAFF,TGTGCCAGCAGTTCCACAGGAGTGAGAGCTGGTGAAGCTTTCTTT
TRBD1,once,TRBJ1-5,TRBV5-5,CASSLRSGGPNQPQHF,TGTGCCAGCAGCTTACGATCAGGGGGCCCAAATCAGCCCCAGCATTTT
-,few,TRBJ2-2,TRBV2,CASRQDYTGELFF,TGTGCCAGCAGGCAGGATTACACCGGGGAGCTGTTTTTT
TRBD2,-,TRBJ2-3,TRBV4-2,CASSQEGRGAADTQYF,TGTGCCAGCAGCCAAGAAGGGCGGGGGGCCGCAGATACGCAGTATTTT
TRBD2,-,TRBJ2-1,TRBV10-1,CASSPPGGNEQFF,TGCGCCAGCAGTCCTCCGGGGGGTAATGAGCAGTTCTTC
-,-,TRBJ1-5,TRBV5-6,CASSLQGPNQPQHF,TGTGCCAGCAGCTTACAGGGACCCAATCAGCCCCAGCATTTT
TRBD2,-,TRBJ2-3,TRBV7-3,CASSPRLAVADTQYF,TGTGCCAGCAGCCCAAGACTAGCAGTCGCAGATACGCAGTATTTT
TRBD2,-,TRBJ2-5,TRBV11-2,CASSLTSGRETQYF,TGTGCCAGCAGCTTGACTAGCGGGAGAGAGACCCAGTACTTC
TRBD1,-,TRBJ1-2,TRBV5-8,CASSLVTGGIYGYTF,TGTGCCAGCAGCTTGGTAACAGGGGGCATCTATGGCTACACCTTC
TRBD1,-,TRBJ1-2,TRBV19,CASSKQGGGYTF,TGTGCCAGTAGCAAACAGGGGGGTGGCTACACCTTC
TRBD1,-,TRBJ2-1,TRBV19,CATWGQGRNEQFF,TGTGCCACCTGGGGACAGGGTAGAAATGAGCAGTTCTTC
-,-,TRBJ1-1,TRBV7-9,CASSPLNSRMNTEAFF,TGTGCCAGCAGCCCCCTGAATTCGAGGATGAACACTGAAGCTTTCTTT
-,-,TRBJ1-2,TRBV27,CASSFIREAGGYTF,TGTGCCAGCAGTTTTATCCGGGAAGCCGGGGGCTACACCTTC
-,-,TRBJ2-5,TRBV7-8,CATQPVQGETQYF,TGTGCCACCCAGCCAGTCCAGGGAGAGACCCAGTACTTC
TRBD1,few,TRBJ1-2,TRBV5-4,CASKIDRGSYGYTF,TGTGCCAGCAAAATTGACAGGGGTAGTTATGGCTACACCTTC
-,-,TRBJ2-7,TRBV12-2,CASRLAPRYGFHYEQYF,TGTGCAAGTCGCTTAGCACCAAGGTACGGGTTTCACTACGAGCAGTACTTC
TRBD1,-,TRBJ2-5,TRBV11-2,CASGLGQAETQYF,TGTGCCAGCGGCTTGGGACAGGCGGAGACCCAGTACTTC
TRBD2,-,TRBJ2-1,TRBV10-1,CASSGGSGGINYNEQFF,TGCGCCAGCAGTGGCGGCAGCGGGGGGATCAACTACAATGAGCAGTTCTTC
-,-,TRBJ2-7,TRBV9,CASSPQRRGEQYF,TGTGCCAGCAGTCCTCAGAGAAGGGGGGAGCAGTACTTC
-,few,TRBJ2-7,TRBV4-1,CASSQAGTPSSYEQYF,TGCGCCAGCAGCCAAGCCGGGACTCCCAGCTCCTACGAGCAGTACTTC